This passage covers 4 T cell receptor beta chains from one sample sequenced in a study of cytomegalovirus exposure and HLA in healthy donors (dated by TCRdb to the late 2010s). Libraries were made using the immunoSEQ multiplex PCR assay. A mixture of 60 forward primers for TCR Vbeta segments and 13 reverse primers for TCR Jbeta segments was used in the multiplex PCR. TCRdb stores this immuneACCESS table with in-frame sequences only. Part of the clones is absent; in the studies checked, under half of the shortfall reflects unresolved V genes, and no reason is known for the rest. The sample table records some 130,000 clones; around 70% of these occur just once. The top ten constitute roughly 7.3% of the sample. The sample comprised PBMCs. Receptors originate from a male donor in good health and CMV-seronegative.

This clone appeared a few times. The CDR3 loop is CASSTTNYEQYF. CDR3 nucleotides: TGTGCCAGCAGCACAACTAACTACGAGCAGTACTTC. This chain uses TRBV7-2 with TRBJ2-7; no clear D gene. The CDR3 has 12 residues. The V gene's germline CDR1 is SGHTA and CDR2 FQGNSA. Trimming took 5 bases from V and 3 from J, leaving 8 bases between them.

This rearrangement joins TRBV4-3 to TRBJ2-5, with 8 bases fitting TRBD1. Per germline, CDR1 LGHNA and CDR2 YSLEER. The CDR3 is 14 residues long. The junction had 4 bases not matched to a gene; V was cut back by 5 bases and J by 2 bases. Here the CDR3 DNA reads TGCGCCAGCAGCGAATGGACAGGGCAAGAGACCCAGTACTTC. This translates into CASSEWTGQETQYF.

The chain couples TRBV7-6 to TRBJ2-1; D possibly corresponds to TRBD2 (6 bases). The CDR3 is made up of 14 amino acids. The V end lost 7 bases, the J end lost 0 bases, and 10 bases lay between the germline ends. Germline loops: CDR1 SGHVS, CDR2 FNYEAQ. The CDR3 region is CASNTGGSYNEQFF. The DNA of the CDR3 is TGTGCCAGCAATACCGGGGGCTCCTACAATGAGCAGTTCTTC.

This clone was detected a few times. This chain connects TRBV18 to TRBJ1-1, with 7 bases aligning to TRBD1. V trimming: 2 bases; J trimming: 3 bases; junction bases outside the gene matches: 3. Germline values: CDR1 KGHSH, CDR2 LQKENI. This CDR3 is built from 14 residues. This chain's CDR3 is CASSPSTGDTEAFF. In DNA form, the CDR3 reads TGTGCCAGCTCACCATCAACAGGGGACACTGAAGCTTTCTTT. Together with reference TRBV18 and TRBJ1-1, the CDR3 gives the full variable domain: NAGVMQNPRHLVRRRGQEARLRCSPMKGHSHVYWYRQLPEEGLKFMVYLQKENIIDESGMPKERFSAEFPKEGPSILRIQQVVRGDSAAYFCASSPSTGDTEAFFGQGTRLTVV.